The 11 T cell receptor beta chains below come from one sample, sequenced in a study of vaccination and CD4 T cells after COVID-19. No antigens are known for them. Treatment indicated: roughly nine-day PBMC culture with coronavirus spike peptide pools or control peptides (ViraFEST assay). Sequencing of the DNA from cultured CD4+ T cells was carried out with the Oncomine TCR Beta short-read assay. TCRdb re-analysed the PCR reads in MiXCR, keeping a single row per CDR3 protein. The sample records about 12,000 distinct CDR3 sequences, roughly 36% being singletons. The sequenced sample was cultured CD4+ T cells from blood. These receptors came from a human donor with COVID-19.

The chain links TRBV5-1 to TRBJ1-2; D not resolved. V lost 5 bases to trimming and J lost 3 bases, with 11 bases between them. CDR3 size: 13 residues. Germline CDR1 SGHRS, CDR2 YFSETQ. DNA for the CDR3: TGCGCCAGCAGTTTCGACCGCTACTATGGCTACACCTTC. Its protein is CASSFDRYYGYTF.

Of note for this clonotype: At one of its ends the junction is not consistent with the germline gene, which may arise from a read error. The chain recombines TRBV5-1 with TRBJ1-2, with D possibly TRBD1 on 5 matching bases. Germline V gene sequence: CDR1 SGHRS, CDR2 YFSETQ. The CDR3 has 15 residues. CDR3 protein: CVSSLGQARNYGYTF. The CDR3, as DNA: TGCGTCAGCAGCTTGGGGCAGGCAAGGAACTATGGCTACACCTTC.

V usage is TRBV27 and J usage is TRBJ1-1; 7 nucleotides line up with TRBD1. V shed 2 bases and J 4 bases; nucleotides not matched to a gene: 4. In germline, CDR1 is MNHEY, CDR2 SMNVEV (reference sequence). This CDR3 is 14 amino acids long. CDR3 bases: TGTGCCAGCAGTTTAGTCACAGGGGCCACTGAAGCTTTCTTT. Amino acid sequence: CASSLVTGATEAFF.

The chain combines TRBV5-1 with TRBJ2-3; 9 positions match TRBD1. The CDR3 length is 14 residues. The germline CDR1 and CDR2 sequences are SGHRS and YFSETQ. Unmatched junction bases numbered 9, after V lost 7 bases and J lost 6 bases. In DNA, the CDR3 is TGCGCCAGCTCCGGGACAGGGCTTTACGATACGCAGTATTTT. Amino acid sequence: CASSGTGLYDTQYF.

Remarks on this clonotype: At one end, the junction sequence differs from germline, possibly due to a read error. The V gene is TRBV7-6, the J gene TRBJ2-3; D call uncertain. Germline CDR1 is SGHVS and CDR2 is FNYEAQ. CDR3 length: 13 residues. The CDR3 reads CASSEQSTYTQYF. CDR3 in DNA: TGTGCTAGCAGCGAACAGAGCACATATACGCAGTATTTT. Full variable domain (rest looked up from reference TRBV7-6 and TRBJ2-3): GAGVSQSPRYKVTKRGQDVALRCDPISGHVSLYWYRQALGQGPEFLTYFNYEAQQDKSGLPNDRFSAERPEGSISTLTIQRTEQRDSAMYRCASSEQSTYTQYFGPGTRLTVL.

The CDR3 spells CASTLYGTGNTEAFF. The CDR3, as DNA: TGTGCCAGCACACTGTACGGGACAGGGAACACTGAAGCTTTCTTT. The V call is TRBV2, the J call TRBJ1-1; 8 bases are shared with TRBD1. V dropped 7 bases and J dropped 1; count of bases not matched to a gene: 8. The CDR3 totals 15 residues. The germline gives CDR1 SNHLY, CDR2 FYNNEI. Drawing the rest from reference TRBV2 and TRBJ1-1, the complete variable domain is EPEVTQTPSHQVTQMGQEVILRCVPISNHLYFYWYRQILGQKVEFLVSFYNNEISEKSEIFDDQFSVERPDGSNFTLKIRSTKLEDSAMYFCASTLYGTGNTEAFFGQGTRLTVV.

This chain connects TRBV7-9 to TRBJ1-6, with D possibly TRBD1 on 5 matching bases. Trimming stripped 1 base from V and 9 bases from J, with 7 bases between. The CDR3 runs to 13 residues. Germline lookup yields CDR1 SEHNR and CDR2 FQNEAQ (reference sequence). The CDR3: CASSLEGVSPLHF. DNA for the CDR3: TGTGCCAGCAGCTTAGAAGGGGTTTCACCCCTCCACTTT.

This clonotype showed up just a few times. The rearrangement uses TRBV20-1 and TRBJ2-2; tentative D call: TRBD1 (6 bases). The CDR3 runs to 13 residues. The germline V gene encodes CDR1 DFQATT and CDR2 SNEGSKA (reference sequence). Trimming left V 6 bases short and J 1 base short, with 9 bases between. DNA for the CDR3: TGCAGTGCAGTACAGGGGAACACCGGGGAGCTGTTTTTT. The encoded protein is CSAVQGNTGELFF.

Here the CDR3 reads CAWSLLRGWEQYF. Here the CDR3 DNA reads TGTGCCTGGAGTCTACTTAGGGGTTGGGAGCAGTACTTC. The genes are TRBV30 and TRBJ2-7; a weak D match, TRBD1 (5 bases). The CDR3 contains 13 residues. Trimming took off 2 bases at V and 7 bases at J, with 15 bases between the two ends. CDR1 GTSNPN and CDR2 SVGIG come from the germline V gene (reference sequence).

The V call is TRBV12-3 or TRBV12-4, the J call TRBJ1-6, with a weak D call TRBD1 (5 bases). The CDR3 extends over 17 amino acids. Trimming left V 0 bases short and J 9 bases short, with 18 bases between. CDR3 nucleotides: TGTGCCAGCAGTTTAGCGGGGGGGAGGTCGTGGGGTTCACCCCTCCACTTT. This sequence encodes CASSLAGGRSWGSPLHF.

Details on this clonotype: The junction shows a germline mismatch at one end, possibly a read error. The chain has TRBV5-3 and TRBJ2-5; 9 nucleotides align to TRBD2. Being an ORF, TRBV5-3 has a function that is uncertain. CDR3 length: 15 amino acids. The CDR3 sequence: CASSLVVAGAETQYF. The DNA of the CDR3 is TGTGCCAGCAGCTTGGTCGTAGCGGGGGCTGAGACCCAGTACTTC.